This TCR beta chain was sequenced for a study of blood T cell repertoires in COVID-19. The wider study: Sample material is recorded as cDNA or gDNA derived from T cells, B-cell-depleted T cells, or PBMCs.

In the authors' methods: Using reference gene primer amplification, nucleated cell counts were estimated. Sequenced by immunoSEQ multiplex PCR; TCRdb stores in-frame clones only, minus some. The V and J calls and clone size come from that table; D and trimming were worked out from the DNA. Here the sample spans roughly 670,000 clones, over 80% being singletons. There are 16 residues in the CDR3. V shed 2 bases and J shed 1 base, with 12 bases lying between them. CDR1 is SGHRS, CDR2 YFSETQ, per germline. The receptor's source is a woman aged 18-35 years with acute or convalescent COVID-19. Material for sequencing was peripheral blood. The rearrangement uses TRBV5-1 and TRBJ2-2, with D perhaps matching TRBD1 (6 bases). CDR3 loop: CASSFTGTKNTGELFF. The CDR3 nucleotides read TGCGCCAGCAGCTTTACCGGGACAAAGAACACCGGGGAGCTGTTTTTT.